The present T cell receptor beta chain was sequenced within a study of blood T cell repertoires in COVID-19. The wider study: There were acute and convalescent COVID-19 samples, and they came from the United States, Italy and Spain. PBMCs, B-cell-depleted T cells, or T cells provided the cDNA or gDNA that made up the material.

Germline V CDR1 and CDR2: MNHEY, SVGAGI. V trimming: 7 bases; J trimming: 5 bases; junction bases outside the gene matches: 10. The CDR3 contains 14 residues. As originally analysed: Amplification of reference gene primers provided the estimated nucleated cell counts. Clones were read by immunoSEQ multiplex PCR, and TCRdb kept only the in-frame ones, dropping some. V and J calls and clone size come straight from that table; D and trimming were deduced from the DNA. The table shows some 300,000 clones, with roughly 90% occurring only once. The gene calls are TRBV6-5 and TRBJ1-1; 7 positions match TRBD1. This clonotype was sampled from a woman between 40 and 55 years old with COVID-19, enrolled during active disease. Sequencing used peripheral blood. The DNA for the CDR3 is TGTGCCAGCACGCCGACAGGGTGGCAGACTGAAGCTTTCTTT. Its protein product is CASTPTGWQTEAFF.